This T cell receptor beta chain was recorded in a study of Graves' ophthalmopathy and Graves' hyperthyroidism. Looking at the study overall: The term stable hyperthyroidism indicated an absence of ophthalmopathy within 18 months of follow-up.

General study results and limits: Using 13 signatures, a model distinguished ophthalmopathy from stable hyperthyroidism, reaching about 90% sensitivity and approximately 80% specificity. Most thyroid-expanded clonotypes exceeding 0.001 frequency were also found in blood.

V gave up 3 bases and J gave up 5 bases; unmatched junction bases: 10. CDR3 length equals 16 residues. CDR1 MNHEY and CDR2 SMNVEV come from the germline V gene (reference sequence). In regard to this clonotype: Its target is unknown.

RNA transcripts served as template for amplifying TCR beta CDR3 sequences. First-round RT-PCR employed HTBI primers, with a second-round multiplex PCR after it. A single record per CDR3 protein comes from TCRdb applying MiXCR to the multiplex PCR reads. The table lists around 1,200,000 distinct CDR3 sequences, less than 45% of them singletons. Specimen: peripheral blood or thyroid tissue (not recorded which). The chain links TRBV27 to TRBJ2-5; 9 bases are a match to TRBD1. The clonotype was recovered from an adult man with Graves' hyperthyroidism. CDR3 loop: CASSFWRGQGLETQYF. CDR3 bases: TGTGCCAGCAGTTTCTGGAGGGGACAGGGACTTGAGACCCAGTACTTC.